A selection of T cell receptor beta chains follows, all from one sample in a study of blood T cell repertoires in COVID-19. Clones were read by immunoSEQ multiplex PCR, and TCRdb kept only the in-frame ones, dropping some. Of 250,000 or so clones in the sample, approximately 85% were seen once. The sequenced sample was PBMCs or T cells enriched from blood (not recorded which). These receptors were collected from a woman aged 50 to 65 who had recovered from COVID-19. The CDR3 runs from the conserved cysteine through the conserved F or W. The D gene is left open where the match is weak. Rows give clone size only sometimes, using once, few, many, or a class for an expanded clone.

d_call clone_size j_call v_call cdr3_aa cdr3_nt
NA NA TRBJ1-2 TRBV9 CASSSEGYGYTF TGTGCCAGCAGCTCTGAGGGCTATGGCTACACCTTC
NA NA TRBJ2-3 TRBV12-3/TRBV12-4 CASSVSDTQYF TGTGCCAGCAGTGTATCGGATACGCAGTATTTT
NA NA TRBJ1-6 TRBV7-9 CASSSTRDKMYQPLHF TGTGCCAGCAGCTCAACCCGGGACAAGATGTATCAGCCCCTCCACTTT
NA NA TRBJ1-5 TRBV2 CASSQGRGNQPQHF TGTGCCAGCAGTCAGGGGAGGGGCAATCAGCCCCAGCATTTT
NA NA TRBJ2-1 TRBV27 CASSPGAPWDEQFF TGTGCCAGCAGTCCAGGGGCCCCCTGGGATGAGCAGTTCTTC
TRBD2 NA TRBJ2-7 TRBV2 CASSEGPSGTYEQYF TGTGCCAGCAGTGAGGGGCCTAGCGGCACCTACGAGCAGTACTTC
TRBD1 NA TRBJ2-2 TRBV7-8 CASDRVNTGELFF TGTGCCAGTGACAGGGTCAACACCGGGGAGCTGTTTTTT
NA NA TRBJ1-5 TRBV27 CASGSTGNQPQHF TGTGCCAGCGGCTCCACGGGGAATCAGCCCCAGCATTTT
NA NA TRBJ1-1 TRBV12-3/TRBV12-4 CASSLRGGTEAFF TGTGCCAGCAGTTTGCGGGGCGGCACTGAAGCTTTCTTT
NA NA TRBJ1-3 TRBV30 CAWDPSSGNTIYF TGTGCCTGGGATCCGAGCTCTGGAAACACCATATATTTT
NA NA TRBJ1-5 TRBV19 CASSMGGQGNQPQHF TGTGCCAGTAGTATGGGTGGGCAGGGGAATCAGCCCCAGCATTTT
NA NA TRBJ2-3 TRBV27 CASSSIPTNSHTQYF TGTGCCAGCAGTTCCATTCCGACTAACTCCCATACGCAGTATTTT
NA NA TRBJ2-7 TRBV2 CASIRGSSYEQYF TGTGCCAGCATACGGGGGAGCTCCTACGAGCAGTACTTC
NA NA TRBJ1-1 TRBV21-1 CASSQGPGLNTEAFF TGTGCCAGCAGTCAGGGCCCGGGCTTGAACACTGAAGCTTTCTTT
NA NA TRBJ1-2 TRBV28 CAILPPGAEGYTF TGTGCCATCCTACCTCCTGGGGCGGAGGGCTACACCTTC
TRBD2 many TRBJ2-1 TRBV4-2 CASSQGSASGRSNEQFF TGTGCCAGCAGCCAAGGGTCGGCTAGCGGGAGGAGTAATGAGCAGTTCTTC
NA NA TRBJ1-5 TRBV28 CASSLGQNNNQPQHF TGTGCCAGCAGTTTAGGTCAGAATAACAATCAGCCCCAGCATTTT
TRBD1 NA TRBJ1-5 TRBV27 CASSSYWTGVIYQPQHF TGTGCCAGCAGTAGCTACTGGACAGGGGTTATCTATCAGCCCCAGCATTTT
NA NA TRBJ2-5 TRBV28 CASSLQGSKTQYF TGTGCCAGCAGTTTACAGGGGAGTAAGACCCAGTACTTC
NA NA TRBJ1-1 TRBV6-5 CASSSRLVTEAFF TGTGCCAGCAGTTCCCGACTGGTGACTGAAGCTTTCTTT
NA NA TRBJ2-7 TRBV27 CASISWSHEQYF TGTGCCAGCATTTCTTGGAGCCACGAGCAGTACTTC
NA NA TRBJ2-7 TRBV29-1 CSAHIPPYEQYF TGCAGCGCTCACATCCCCCCCTACGAGCAGTACTTC
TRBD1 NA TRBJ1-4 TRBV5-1 CASSWDGQAQELFF TGCGCCAGCAGCTGGGACGGACAGGCACAGGAACTGTTTTTT
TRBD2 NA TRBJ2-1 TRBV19 CASSTTSGRAINEQFF TGTGCCAGTAGTACAACTAGCGGGAGGGCCATTAATGAGCAGTTCTTC
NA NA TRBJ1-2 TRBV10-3 CAISGPGEYGYTF TGTGCCATCAGTGGTCCAGGGGAGTATGGCTACACCTTC
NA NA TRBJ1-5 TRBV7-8 CASSRGGQPQHF TGTGCCAGCAGTCGAGGAGGCCAGCCCCAGCATTTT
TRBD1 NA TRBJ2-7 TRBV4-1 CASSQALKDRGYEQYF TGCGCCAGCAGCCAAGCCCTGAAGGACAGGGGCTACGAGCAGTACTTC
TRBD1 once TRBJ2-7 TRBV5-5 CASSLMTGGPLTYEQYF TGTGCCAGCAGCTTGATGACAGGGGGTCCACTAACCTACGAGCAGTACTTC
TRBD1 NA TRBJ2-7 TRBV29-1 CSVAAGGLYEQYF TGCAGCGTTGCGGCAGGGGGCCTATACGAGCAGTACTTC
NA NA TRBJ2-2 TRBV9 CASSLRQSGELFF TGTGCCAGCAGCCTCCGACAGTCCGGGGAGCTGTTTTTT
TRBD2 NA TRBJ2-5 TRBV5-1 CASSLGGSSGQETQYF TGCGCCAGCAGCTTGGGGGGATCTAGCGGACAAGAGACCCAGTACTTC
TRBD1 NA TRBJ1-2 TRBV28 CATAGLAVRDRGPPANYGYTF TGTGCCACAGCTGGATTGGCTGTCCGGGACAGGGGTCCTCCCGCTAACTATGGCTACACCTTC
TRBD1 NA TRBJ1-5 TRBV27 CASSLARGLDNQPQHF TGTGCCAGCAGTTTGGCCAGGGGGCTGGATAATCAGCCCCAGCATTTT
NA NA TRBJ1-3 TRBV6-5 CASSQGNTIYF TGTGCCAGCAGTCAGGGAAACACCATATATTTT
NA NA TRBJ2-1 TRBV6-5 CASSYVTSNEQFF TGTGCCAGCAGTTACGTGACTAGCAATGAGCAGTTCTTC
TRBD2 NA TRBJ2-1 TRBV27 CASSFSGTSSYNEQFF TGTGCCAGCAGTTTTTCCGGGACTAGCTCCTACAATGAGCAGTTCTTC
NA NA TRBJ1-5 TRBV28 CASSLPEAHQPQHF TGTGCCAGCAGTTTACCGGAGGCGCATCAGCCCCAGCATTTT
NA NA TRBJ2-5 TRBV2 CASSQGLNILQETQYF TGTGCCAGCAGCCAGGGTCTCAATATACTACAAGAGACCCAGTACTTC
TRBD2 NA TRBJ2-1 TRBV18 CASSLGTSGLNEQFF TGTGCCAGCTCACTTGGGACTAGCGGTCTTAATGAGCAGTTCTTC
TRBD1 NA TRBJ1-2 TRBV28 CASSYPGTVQAYGYTF TGTGCCAGCAGCTACCCCGGGACAGTTCAGGCCTATGGCTACACCTTC
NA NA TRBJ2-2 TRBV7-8 CASSLPGVSGGELFF TGTGCCAGCAGCCTACCCGGGGTGAGCGGCGGGGAGCTGTTTTTT
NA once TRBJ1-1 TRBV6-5 CASSRGEGEAFF TGTGCCAGCAGCCGGGGGGAGGGAGAGGCTTTCTTT
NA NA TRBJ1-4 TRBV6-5 CASSYDGETEKLFF TGTGCCAGCAGCTATGACGGAGAGACGGAAAAACTGTTTTTT
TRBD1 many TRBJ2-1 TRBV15 CATSRNRGLSYNEQFF TGTGCCACCAGCAGAAACAGGGGGCTATCCTACAATGAGCAGTTCTTC
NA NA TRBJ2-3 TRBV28 CASRRGGGTDTQYF TGTGCCAGCAGACGCGGCGGGGGCACAGATACGCAGTATTTT
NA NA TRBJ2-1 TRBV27 CASSPGRQHNEQFF TGTGCCAGCAGTCCGGGGAGGCAACACAATGAGCAGTTCTTC
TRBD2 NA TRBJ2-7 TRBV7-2 CASSPSGSNDEQYF TGTGCCAGCAGTCCTAGCGGGTCTAACGACGAGCAGTACTTC
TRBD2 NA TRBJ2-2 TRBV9 CASSVEPGRDTGELFF TGTGCCAGCAGCGTAGAACCAGGGAGGGACACCGGGGAGCTGTTTTTT
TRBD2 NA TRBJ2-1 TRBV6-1 CASSPQREPYNEQFF TGTGCCAGCAGTCCCCAGCGGGAGCCATACAATGAGCAGTTCTTC
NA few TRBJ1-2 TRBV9 CASSVGTDYGYTF TGTGCCAGCAGCGTAGGGACAGACTATGGCTACACCTTC
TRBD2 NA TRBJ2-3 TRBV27 CASRLAGGADTQYF TGTGCCAGCAGGCTAGCGGGAGGCGCGGATACGCAGTATTTT
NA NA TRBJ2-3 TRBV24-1 CATSDFRGSADTQYF TGTGCCACCAGTGATTTTAGGGGGTCGGCAGATACGCAGTATTTT